These T cell receptor beta chains were read from a single sample in a study of T cell clones after liver transplantation. Assay: immunoSEQ multiplex PCR; the TCRdb copy retains only in-frame clones and omits some. The sample shows about 75,000 clones, around 84% of them seen only once. Sequenced here: CD4+ T cells from blood, sampled less than 50 months after liver transplant. These TCRs come from a human patient who received a liver transplant. Some of the T cells may derive from the graft donor. Each CDR3 is given with its conserved first and last residue. The D gene is left open where the match is weak. Size is stated for part of the rows, as once, few or many counts, or as a class when the clone is expanded.

clone_size | j_call | d_call | v_call | cdr3_nt | cdr3_aa
NA | TRBJ1-4 | NA | TRBV6-1 | TGTGCCAGCAGTCCAGGGTCAACTAATGAAAAACTGTTTTTT | CASSPGSTNEKLFF
once | TRBJ2-1 | TRBD1 | TRBV25-1 | TGTGCCAGCAGTGCAGTTCCGGACAGGCGCTCCTACAATGAGCAGTTCTTC | CASSAVPDRRSYNEQFF
NA | TRBJ1-2 | NA | TRBV28 | TGTGCCAGCAGTTTACCCGGGACCGGGAGGGATGGCTACACCTTC | CASSLPGTGRDGYTF
NA | TRBJ2-1 | NA | TRBV4-3 | TGCGCCAGCAGCCCTAACTCCTACAATGAGCAGTTCTTC | CASSPNSYNEQFF
NA | TRBJ2-1 | NA | TRBV7-2 | TGTGCCAGCAGCTTAGCGCCTAATTACAATGAGCAGTTCTTC | CASSLAPNYNEQFF
NA | TRBJ1-5 | NA | TRBV19 | TGTGCCAGTAGTATTGGCTCGGCAGGCTCAAGCAATCAGCCCCAGCATTTT | CASSIGSAGSSNQPQHF
NA | TRBJ2-7 | NA | TRBV15 | TGTGCCACCAGCAGAGAGGACAGCAGCTACGAGCAGTACTTC | CATSREDSSYEQYF
NA | TRBJ1-2 | TRBD1 | TRBV28 | TGTGCCAGCAGAAAACAGGGGGCGGTTGGCTACACCTTC | CASRKQGAVGYTF
NA | TRBJ2-1 | NA | TRBV12-2 | TGTGCAAGTCGCTTACCCTCCGGGACTAGCGGGAGCCGCCGTGAGCAGTTCTTC | CASRLPSGTSGSRREQFF
few | TRBJ1-5 | NA | TRBV7-2 | TGTGCCAGCAGAAGGGGTTCTTCGGATCAGCCCCAGCATTTT | CASRRGSSDQPQHF
NA | TRBJ2-1 | TRBD1 | TRBV6-5 | TGTGCCAGCAGTTACGGCGGACAGGTTATAAGGAATGAGCAGTTCTTC | CASSYGGQVIRNEQFF
NA | TRBJ2-7 | NA | TRBV9 | TGTGCCAGCAGCGCACCGGGACATGTGAACCAGTACTTC | CASSAPGHVNQYF